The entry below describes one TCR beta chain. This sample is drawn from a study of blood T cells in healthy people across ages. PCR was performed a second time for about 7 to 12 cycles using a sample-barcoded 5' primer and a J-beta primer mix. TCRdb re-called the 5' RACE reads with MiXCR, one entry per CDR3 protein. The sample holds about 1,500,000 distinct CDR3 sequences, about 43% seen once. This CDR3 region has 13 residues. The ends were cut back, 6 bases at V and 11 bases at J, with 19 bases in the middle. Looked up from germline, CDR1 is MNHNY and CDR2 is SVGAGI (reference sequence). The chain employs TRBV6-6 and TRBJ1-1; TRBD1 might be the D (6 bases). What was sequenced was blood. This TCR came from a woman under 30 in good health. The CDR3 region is CASSKKQGPGAFF. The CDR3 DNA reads TGTGCCAGCAGCAAAAAACAGGGCCCGGGGGCTTTCTTT.